This entry concerns a single T cell receptor (beta chain). Patients' urothelial carcinoma was locally advanced or metastatic. Method: immunoSEQ multiplex PCR; TCRdb's copy keeps in-frame clones and lacks some. Found here are some 100,000 clones, roughly nine tenths of them singletons; the top ten hold just over 0.9%. These data originate in a study of PD-L1 blockade in urothelial cancer. Study context: Male sex and bladder-origin urothelial cancer characterized about 85% of the 29 patients.

The receptor was derived from a woman older than 75 with urothelial cancer. Material: PBMCs, obtained around atezolizumab (anti-PD-L1) treatment.

The CDR3 loop is CASSLEGGVAEAFF. For the CDR3, the DNA is TGCGCCAGCAGCTTGGAGGGGGGGGTGGCTGAAGCTTTCTTT. This sequence joins TRBV5-1 and TRBJ1-1; perhaps TRBD1 as D (6 bases). In germline, CDR1 is SGHRS, CDR2 YFSETQ. This CDR3 is 14 amino acids long. The germline V and J ends were trimmed by 0 bases and 6 bases, with 12 bases remaining between them. The variable domain in full, completed from reference TRBV5-1 and TRBJ1-1, reads KAGVTQTPRYLIKTRGQQVTLSCSPISGHRSVSWYQQTPGQGLQFLFEYFSETQRNKGNFPGRFSGRQFSNSRSEMNVSTLELGDSALYLCASSLEGGVAEAFFGQGTRLTVV.